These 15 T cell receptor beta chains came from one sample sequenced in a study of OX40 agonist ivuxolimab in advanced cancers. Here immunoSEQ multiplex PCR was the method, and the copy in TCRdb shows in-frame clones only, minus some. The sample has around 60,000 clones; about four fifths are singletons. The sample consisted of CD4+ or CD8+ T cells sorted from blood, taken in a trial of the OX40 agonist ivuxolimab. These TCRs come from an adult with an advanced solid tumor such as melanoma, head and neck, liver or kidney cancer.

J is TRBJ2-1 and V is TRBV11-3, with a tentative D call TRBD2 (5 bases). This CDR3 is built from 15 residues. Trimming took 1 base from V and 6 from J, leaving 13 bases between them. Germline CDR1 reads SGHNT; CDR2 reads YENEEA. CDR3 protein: CASSLGGSKANEQFF. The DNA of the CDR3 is TGTGCCAGCAGCTTAGGTGGGAGTAAGGCCAATGAGCAGTTCTTC.

In DNA, the CDR3 is TGTGCCAGCAGCTTCTCGCAGGTTTACAATGAGCAGTTCTTC. It is translated as CASSFSQVYNEQFF. The J gene is TRBJ2-1, the V gene TRBV5-4; D not resolved. The CDR3 is 14 residues long. V was shortened by 2 bases and J by 4 bases, with 10 bases between the two germline ends. CDR1 is SGHNT, CDR2 YYREEE, per germline (reference sequence). Looking up the rest from reference TRBV5-4 and TRBJ2-1 gives the full variable domain: ETGVTQSPTHLIKTRGQQVTLRCSSQSGHNTVSWYQQALGQGPQFIFQYYREEENGRGNFPPRFSGLQFPNYSSELNVNALELDDSALYLCASSFSQVYNEQFFGPGTRLTVL.

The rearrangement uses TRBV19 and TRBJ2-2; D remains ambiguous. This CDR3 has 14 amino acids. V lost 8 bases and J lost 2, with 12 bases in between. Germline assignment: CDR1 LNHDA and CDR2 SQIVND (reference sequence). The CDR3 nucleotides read TGTGCCAGTTCCCTCGGCGGCAACACCGGGGAGCTGTTTTTT. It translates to CASSLGGNTGELFF.

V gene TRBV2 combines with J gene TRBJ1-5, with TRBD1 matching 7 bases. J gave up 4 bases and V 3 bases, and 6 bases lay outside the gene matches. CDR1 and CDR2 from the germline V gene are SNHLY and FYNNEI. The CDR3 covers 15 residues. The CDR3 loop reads CASSDGTDTNQPQHF. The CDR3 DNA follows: TGTGCCAGCAGTGATGGGACAGACACGAATCAGCCCCAGCATTTT.

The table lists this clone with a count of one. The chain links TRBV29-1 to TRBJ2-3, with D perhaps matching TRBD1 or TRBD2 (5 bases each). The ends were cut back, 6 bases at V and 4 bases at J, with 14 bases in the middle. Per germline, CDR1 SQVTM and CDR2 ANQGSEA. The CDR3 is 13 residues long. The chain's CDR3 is CSVGPGRADTQYF. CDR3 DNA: TGCAGCGTGGGACCAGGGAGAGCAGATACGCAGTATTTT.

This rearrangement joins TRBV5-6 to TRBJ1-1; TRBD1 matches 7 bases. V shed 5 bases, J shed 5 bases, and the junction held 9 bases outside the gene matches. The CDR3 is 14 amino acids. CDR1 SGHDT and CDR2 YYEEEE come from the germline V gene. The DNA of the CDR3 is TGTGCCAGCAGTTACCGACAGGGCAGGACTGAAGCTTTCTTT. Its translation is CASSYRQGRTEAFF.

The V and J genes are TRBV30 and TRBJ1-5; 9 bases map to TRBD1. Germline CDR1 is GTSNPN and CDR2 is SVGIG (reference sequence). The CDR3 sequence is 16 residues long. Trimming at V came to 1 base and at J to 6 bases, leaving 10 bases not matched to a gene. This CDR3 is CAWSGVTGGGGQPQHF. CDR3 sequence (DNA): TGTGCCTGGAGTGGAGTAACAGGGGGCGGCGGTCAGCCCCAGCATTTT. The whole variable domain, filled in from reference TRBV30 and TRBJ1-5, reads SQTIHQWPATLVQPVGSPLSLECTVEGTSNPNLYWYRQAAGRGLQLLFYSVGIGQISSEVPQNLSASRPQDRQFILSSKKLLLSDSGFYLCAWSGVTGGGGQPQHFGDGTRLSIL.

The CDR3 DNA reads as TGTGCCAGCAGCTTAGTTTTGGACGAGCAGTACTTC. Translation: CASSLVLDEQYF. This chain joins TRBV11-2 and TRBJ2-7, with D unclear. Germline CDR1 and CDR2: SGHAT and FQNNGV. V shed 1 base and J shed 5 bases, with 6 bases lying between them. This CDR3 contains 12 residues.

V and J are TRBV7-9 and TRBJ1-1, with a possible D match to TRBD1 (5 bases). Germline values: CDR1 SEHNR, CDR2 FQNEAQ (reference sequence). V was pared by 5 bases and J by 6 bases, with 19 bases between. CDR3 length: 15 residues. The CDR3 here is CASSPSLGGLPEAFF. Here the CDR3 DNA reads TGTGCCAGCAGCCCCTCATTGGGGGGGTTACCTGAAGCTTTCTTT.

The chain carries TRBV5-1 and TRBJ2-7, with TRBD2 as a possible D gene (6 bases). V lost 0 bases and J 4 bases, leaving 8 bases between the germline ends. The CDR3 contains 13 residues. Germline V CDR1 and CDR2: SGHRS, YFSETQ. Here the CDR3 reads CASSLAAGYEQYF. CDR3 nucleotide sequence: TGCGCCAGCAGCTTGGCTGCGGGGTACGAGCAGTACTTC.

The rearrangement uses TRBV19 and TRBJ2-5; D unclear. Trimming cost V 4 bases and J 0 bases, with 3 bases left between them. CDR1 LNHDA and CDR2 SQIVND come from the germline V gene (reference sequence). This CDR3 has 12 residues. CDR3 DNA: TGTGCCAGTAGTAGGTACCAAGAGACCCAGTACTTC. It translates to CASSRYQETQYF.

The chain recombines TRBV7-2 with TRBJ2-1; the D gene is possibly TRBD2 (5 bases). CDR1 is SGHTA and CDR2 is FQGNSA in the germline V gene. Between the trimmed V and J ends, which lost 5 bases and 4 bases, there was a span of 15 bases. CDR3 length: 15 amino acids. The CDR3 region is CASSPRGRFYNEQFF. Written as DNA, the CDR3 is TGTGCCAGCAGCCCCCGTGGGAGATTTTACAATGAGCAGTTCTTC.

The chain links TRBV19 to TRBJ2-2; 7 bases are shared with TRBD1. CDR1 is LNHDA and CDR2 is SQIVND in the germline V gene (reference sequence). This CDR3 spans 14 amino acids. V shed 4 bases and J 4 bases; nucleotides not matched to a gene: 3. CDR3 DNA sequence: TGTGCCAGTAGTAAACAGGGGTTCACCGGGGAGCTGTTTTTT. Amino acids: CASSKQGFTGELFF.

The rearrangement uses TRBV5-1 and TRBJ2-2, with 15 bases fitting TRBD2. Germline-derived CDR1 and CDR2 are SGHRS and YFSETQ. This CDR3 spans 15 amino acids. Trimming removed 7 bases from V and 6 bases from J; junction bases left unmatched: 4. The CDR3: CASLGLAGGSGELFF. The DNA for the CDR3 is TGCGCCAGCTTGGGACTAGCGGGAGGTTCCGGGGAGCTGTTTTTT. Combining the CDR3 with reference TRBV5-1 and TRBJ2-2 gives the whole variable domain KAGVTQTPRYLIKTRGQQVTLSCSPISGHRSVSWYQQTPGQGLQFLFEYFSETQRNKGNFPGRFSGRQFSNSRSEMNVSTLELGDSALYLCASLGLAGGSGELFFGEGSRLTVL.

The DNA for the CDR3 is TGTGCCAGCAGTCAGGACCTACCGGAGCAGTTCTTC. Its protein product is CASSQDLPEQFF. The V and J genes are TRBV2 and TRBJ2-1, with D hard to call. Between the trimmed V and J ends, which lost 5 bases and 10 bases, there was a span of 12 bases. The CDR3 has 12 residues. Germline values: CDR1 SNHLY, CDR2 FYNNEI.